This TCR beta chain emerged from a study of blood T cell repertoires in COVID-19. V dropped 0 bases and J dropped 2 bases, with 6 bases sitting between them. The CDR3 sequence is 14 residues long. Germline V CDR1 and CDR2: SGHRS, YFSETQ. Using immunoSEQ multiplex PCR, the repertoire was profiled, and TCRdb retains in-frame clones only, with some absent. The sample gives fewer than 300,000 clones, less than 85% of which show up once; roughly 2.7% is in the top ten. The study drew participants aged about 18 to 89 years from under 30 US areas. Self-reported history from a screening survey and questionnaire set each donor's cohort.

V is TRBV5-1 and J is TRBJ2-1; D not certain. The sequenced material came from PBMCs or T cells enriched from blood (not recorded which). The sequence came from a woman aged 50 to 60 who had recovered from COVID-19. The CDR3 reads CASSLAGTYNEQFF. The DNA for the CDR3 is TGCGCCAGCAGCTTGGCTGGCACCTACAATGAGCAGTTCTTC.